The T cell receptor (beta chain) described here comes from a study of blood T cell repertoires in COVID-19. Study context: The origin of the acute and convalescent COVID-19 samples was the United States, Italy and Spain. Sources were T cells, B-cell-depleted T cells, or PBMCs; the material itself was cDNA or gDNA.

Under the authors' procedure: Reference gene primer amplification in the assay estimated nucleated cell counts. Repertoires were generated with immunoSEQ multiplex PCR, while TCRdb's copy carries only in-frame clones and drops some. V and J calls and clone size are given by that table; D and trimming were obtained from the DNA. Counted here are about 280,000 clones, 65% to 90% occurring once; the ten biggest clones make up roughly 5%. This CDR3 region has 14 residues. In germline, CDR1 is MNHEY, CDR2 SMNVEV (reference sequence). V was cut by 2 bases and J by 7 bases, with 12 bases left in between. The genes are TRBV27 and TRBJ1-5; a possible D gene is TRBD1 (6 bases). The TCR originated in a man aged 45 to 65 with active or convalescent COVID-19. The sequencing input was peripheral blood. CDR3 sequence: CASSLGGAGQPQHF. The CDR3 coding sequence is TGTGCCAGCAGTTTAGGGGGCGCAGGGCAGCCCCAGCATTTT.